This record covers a single TCR beta chain. This clone was detected only a few times. The clone's antigen remains unknown. No base quality information exists; no much larger clone differs at one position. The entire isolated RNA was reverse transcribed using the High Capacity cDNA Reverse Transcription Kit, and thus expressed TCRB transcripts were sequenced. Deep immunoSEQ sequencing was performed on naive, central memory and regulatory T cell samples, with an average of approximately 3.9 million total reads per sample. Sorted cells were lysed in RLT buffer and RNA was extracted with DNase-treated RNeasy Micro or Mini kits, depending on cell number. Each cell subset was processed on its own to prevent cross-contamination, while patient and healthy donor samples were processed together. TCRB sequences were amplified from cDNA with the immunoSEQ multiplex PCR, producing 87-bp fragments spanning the CDR3 region. Sequencing of the amplicons was performed on the Illumina HiSeq platform. On the authors' methods: PCR bias was computationally corrected using synthetic template baselines, reads within Hamming distance 2 were collapsed, and singletons that could not be merged were discarded. Reads were aligned against IMGT so that V, D and J genes, CDR3 length and insertions or deletions at six rearrangement sites could be assigned. Within each subset, clonotype counts were normalized to sorted cell number, and only after that were true diversity and Gini coefficients computed with the tcR R package. The overlap coefficient, calculated on TCRB nucleotide sequences, was used to quantify repertoire sharing. Imported from immuneACCESS, the table was reduced by TCRdb to in-frame sequences with V and J called. These copies leave out some clones; in studies compared against another copy, an unresolved V gene accounts for under half, and the cause of the remainder is not known. That table furnishes V, J and clone size, whereas the DNA furnished D and trimming. Here the sample has under 150,000 clones; around 8.8% occur a single time. The ten largest clones represent 0.65% to 0.75% of the sample.

The sample belongs to a study of beta chain features in type 1 diabetes listed by TCRdb under 2018. Context from the whole study: Patients and healthy donors did not differ in mean age, gender distribution, total cell number or subset yield. In the study, recently diagnosed type 1 diabetes patients and matched healthy donors were compared on the TCRB repertoires of their sorted circulating CD4+ T cell subsets. A total of approximately 110,000,000 sorted cells were examined across all samples, and a strong correlation was observed between cell number per subset and RNA yield. Regulatory and stem cell-like memory subsets were isolated from only 8 patients and about eight healthy donors, whereas naive and central memory subsets came from all 28 donors.

Trimming removed 3 bases from V and 2 bases from J; the gene matches leave 8 bases unexplained. The CDR3 contains 15 residues, cysteine and phenylalanine counted. Just CDR3 DNA is preserved here, 45 bases in frame from base 1. Via the germline V gene, CDR1 is SGDLS and CDR2 YYNGEE. The research as a whole found: PCR may preferentially amplify shorter templates, but because patient and control samples were amplified and corrected together, any resulting skew would affect both groups equally. Naive, central memory and regulatory TCRB repertoires appeared to be more alike among patients than among healthy donors. In all four CD4+ subsets, TCRB CDR3 length was moderately but significantly shorter in type 1 diabetes patients. HLA sub-analyses involved small numbers of individuals, so any influence of HLA type on TCRB rearrangement remained unresolved. Fewer insertions and more nucleotide deletions at VDJ recombination sites were observed in patients with type 1 diabetes, implying thymic rearrangement abnormalities. Sequencing cDNA rather than genomic DNA could over-represent highly expressing activated cells, although activation and CD3 levels did not differ between groups.

Each donor gave one peripheral blood draw, averaging approximately 110 mL, which was collected into heparinised tubes. A BD FACSAria II and a panel including CD45RO, CCR7, CD25, CD127, CD95 and CD27 were used to sort naive, central memory, regulatory and stem cell-like memory CD4+ T cells. Purity was above 98% for every sorted population. PBMCs were separated immediately by Lymphoprep density gradient centrifugation and were stained directly, without being cultured. Samples were stained and sorted in pairs, with one healthy donor and one patient per experiment, so that batch effects were minimized.

The receptor chain draws on TRBV9 and TRBJ2-7, and TRBD1 matches 7 of the central bases. The receptor comes from a man aged 25-40 years with type 1 diabetes. Sequencing was carried out using central memory CD4+ T cells from blood. The CDR3 has the sequence CASSGPGDRAYEQYF. The base sequence is TGTGCCAGCAGCGGACCCGGGGACAGAGCCTACGAGCAGTACTTC.